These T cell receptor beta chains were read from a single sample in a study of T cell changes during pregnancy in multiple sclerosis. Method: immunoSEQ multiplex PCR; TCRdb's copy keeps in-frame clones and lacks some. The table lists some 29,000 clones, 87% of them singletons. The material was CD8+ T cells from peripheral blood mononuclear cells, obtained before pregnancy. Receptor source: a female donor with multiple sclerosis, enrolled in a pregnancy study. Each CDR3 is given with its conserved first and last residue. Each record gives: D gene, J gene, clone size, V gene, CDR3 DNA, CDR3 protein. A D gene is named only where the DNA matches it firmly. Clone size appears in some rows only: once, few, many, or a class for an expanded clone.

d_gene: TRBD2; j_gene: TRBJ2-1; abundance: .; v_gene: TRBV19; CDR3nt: TGTGCCAGTAGTATTCCTAGCGGGGGCCACAATGAGCAGTTCTTC; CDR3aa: CASSIPSGGHNEQFF
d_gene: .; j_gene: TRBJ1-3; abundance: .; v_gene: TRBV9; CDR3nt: TGTGCCAGCAGCGTAGTCGGGGGAAGTGGAAACACCATATATTTT; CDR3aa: CASSVVGGSGNTIYF
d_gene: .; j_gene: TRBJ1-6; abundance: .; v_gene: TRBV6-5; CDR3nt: TGTGCCAGCAGGCTGGCCAGGGGTAATTCACCCCTCCACTTT; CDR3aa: CASRLARGNSPLHF
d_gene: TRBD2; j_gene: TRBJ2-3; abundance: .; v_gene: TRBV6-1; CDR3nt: TGTGCCAGCAGTGAAGAGATAGCGGGGGGGCCAGATACGCAGTATTTT; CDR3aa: CASSEEIAGGPDTQYF
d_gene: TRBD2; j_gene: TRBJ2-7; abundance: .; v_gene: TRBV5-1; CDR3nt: TGCGCCAGCAGCCTTGGGGGGGGCGAGCAGTACTTC; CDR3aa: CASSLGGGEQYF
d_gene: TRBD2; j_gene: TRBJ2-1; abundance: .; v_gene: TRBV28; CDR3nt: TGTGCCAGCACCCAAAGACTAGCGGGAGTTGGTGAGCAGTTCTTC; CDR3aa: CASTQRLAGVGEQFF
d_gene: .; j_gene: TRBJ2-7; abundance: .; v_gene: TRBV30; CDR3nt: TGTGCCTGCTCAACAGGGTATGCCTACGAGCAGTACTTC; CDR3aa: CACSTGYAYEQYF
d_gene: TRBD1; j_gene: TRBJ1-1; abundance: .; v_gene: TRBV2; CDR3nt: TGTGCCAGCCATTTTACCCCTCAGACGACAGGGCCGAACACTGAAGCTTTCTTT; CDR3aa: CASHFTPQTTGPNTEAFF
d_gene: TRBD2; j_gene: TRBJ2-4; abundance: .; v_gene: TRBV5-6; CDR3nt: TGTGCCAGCAGCTTAGGGACTAGCGGGGGGGCTGACATTCAGTACTTC; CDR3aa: CASSLGTSGGADIQYF
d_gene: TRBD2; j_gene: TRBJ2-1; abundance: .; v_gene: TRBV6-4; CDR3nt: TGTGCCAGCAGTGTGACTAGCGGACACAATGAGCAGTTCTTC; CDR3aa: CASSVTSGHNEQFF
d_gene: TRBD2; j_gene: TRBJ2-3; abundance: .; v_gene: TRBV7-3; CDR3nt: TGTGCCAGCAGCTTAGGGTTAGCGGGAGGGCTGCACACAGATACGCAGTATTTT; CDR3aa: CASSLGLAGGLHTDTQYF
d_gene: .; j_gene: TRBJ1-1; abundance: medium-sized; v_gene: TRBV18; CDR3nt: TGTGCCAGCTCCCCTCGACAGGTACGGATTGAAGCTTTCTTT; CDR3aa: CASSPRQVRIEAFF
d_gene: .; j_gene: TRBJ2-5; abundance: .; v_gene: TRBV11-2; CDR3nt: TGTGCCAGCAGCCCCTCTCTGGAGAGGAACCAGTACTTC; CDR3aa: CASSPSLERNQYF
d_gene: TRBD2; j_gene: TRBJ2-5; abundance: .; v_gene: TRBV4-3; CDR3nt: TGCGCCAGCAGCCAAATCTTAGCGGGGGGGGAGACCCAGTACTTC; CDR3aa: CASSQILAGGETQYF
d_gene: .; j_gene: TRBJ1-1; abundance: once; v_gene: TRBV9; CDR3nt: TGTGCCAGCAGCCCTCGAGGTGAGGGTGAAGCTTTCTTT; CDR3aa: CASSPRGEGEAFF
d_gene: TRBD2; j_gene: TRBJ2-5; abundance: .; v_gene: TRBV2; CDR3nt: TGTGCCAGCAGTTATCAACCGGGACTAGCCCAAGAGACCCAGTACTTC; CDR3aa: CASSYQPGLAQETQYF
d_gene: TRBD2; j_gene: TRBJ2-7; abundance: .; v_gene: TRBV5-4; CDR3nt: TGTGCCAGCAGCGCCAGAACTAGCGGGGAACACGAGCAGTACTTC; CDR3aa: CASSARTSGEHEQYF
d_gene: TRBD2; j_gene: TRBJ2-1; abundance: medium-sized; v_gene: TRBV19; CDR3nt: TGTGCCAGTAGTATTGGGGAGGGCCATAATGAGCAGTTCTTC; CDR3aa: CASSIGEGHNEQFF
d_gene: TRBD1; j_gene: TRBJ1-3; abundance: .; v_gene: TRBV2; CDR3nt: TGTGCCAGCAGTGAACGGGACAGGGGGCGCGGGAACACCATATATTTT; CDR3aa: CASSERDRGRGNTIYF
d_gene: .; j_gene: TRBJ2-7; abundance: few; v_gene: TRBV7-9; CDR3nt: TGTGCCAGCAGCTTAGACAGCTTTGCCCCCTACGAGCAGTACTTC; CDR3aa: CASSLDSFAPYEQYF
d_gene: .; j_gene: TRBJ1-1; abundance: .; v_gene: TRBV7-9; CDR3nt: TGTGCCAGCAGCTTAGAGTGGGGGGACACTGAAGCTTTCTTT; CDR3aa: CASSLEWGDTEAFF
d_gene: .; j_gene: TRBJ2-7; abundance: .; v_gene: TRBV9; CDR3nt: TGTGCCAGCAGCGCAACAGGCTACGAGCAGTACTTC; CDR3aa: CASSATGYEQYF
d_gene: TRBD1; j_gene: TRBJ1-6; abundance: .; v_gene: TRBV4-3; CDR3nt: TGCGCCAGCAGCCAAGGGACAGGGGATAATTCACCCCTCCACTTT; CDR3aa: CASSQGTGDNSPLHF
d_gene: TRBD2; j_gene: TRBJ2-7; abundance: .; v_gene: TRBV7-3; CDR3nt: TGTGCCAGCAGCTTAACGGGTACGCGGGGGGTACTATACCCAGCCTACGAGCAGTACTTC; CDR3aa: CASSLTGTRGVLYPAYEQYF
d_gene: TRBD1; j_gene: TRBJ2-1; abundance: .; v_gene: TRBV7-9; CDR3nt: TGTGCCAGCAGCCCTGCCGGGACAGGGGGCTATGAGCAGTTCTTC; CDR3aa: CASSPAGTGGYEQFF
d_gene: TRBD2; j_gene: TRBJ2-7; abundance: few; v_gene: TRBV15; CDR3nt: TGTGCCACCAGCAGAGACCCTAGCGGGGCCTACGAGCAGTACTTC; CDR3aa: CATSRDPSGAYEQYF
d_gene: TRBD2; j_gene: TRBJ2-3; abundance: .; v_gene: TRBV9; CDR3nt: TGTGCCAGCAGCGTAGGCCTAGCGGGAGGAGACGATACGCAGTATTTT; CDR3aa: CASSVGLAGGDDTQYF
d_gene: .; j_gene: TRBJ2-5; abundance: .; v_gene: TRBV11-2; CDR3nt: TGTGCCAGCAAAGGCGGGCTCCAAGAGACCCAGTACTTC; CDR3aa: CASKGGLQETQYF
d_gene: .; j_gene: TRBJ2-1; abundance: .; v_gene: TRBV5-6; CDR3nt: TGTGCCAGCAGCTTGATACGGGGCAATGAGCAGTTCTTC; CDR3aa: CASSLIRGNEQFF
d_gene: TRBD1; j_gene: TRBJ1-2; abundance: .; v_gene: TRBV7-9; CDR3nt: TGTGCCAGCAGCCTAGGACAGGGCTACTCCGGCTACACCTTC; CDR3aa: CASSLGQGYSGYTF
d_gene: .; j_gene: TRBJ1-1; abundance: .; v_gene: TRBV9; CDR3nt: TGTGCCAGCAGCGGGAGCCGGGAGACTTTAGAGGGCACTGAAGCTTTCTTT; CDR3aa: CASSGSRETLEGTEAFF
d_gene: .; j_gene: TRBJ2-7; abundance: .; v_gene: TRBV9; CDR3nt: TGTGCCAGCAGCCCTCATATCGAGGGCGGAGGGTCCTACGAGCAGTACTTC; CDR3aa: CASSPHIEGGGSYEQYF
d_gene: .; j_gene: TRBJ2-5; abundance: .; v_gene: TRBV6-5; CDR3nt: TGTGCCAGCATTTCGCCTGGAGGGGAGACCCAGTACTTC; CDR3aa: CASISPGGETQYF
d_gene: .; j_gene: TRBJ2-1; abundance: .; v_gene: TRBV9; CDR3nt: TGTGCCAGCAGCCCCCTAAGGAGTGATAATGAGCAGTTCTTC; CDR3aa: CASSPLRSDNEQFF
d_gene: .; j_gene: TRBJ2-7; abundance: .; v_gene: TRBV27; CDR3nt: TGTGCCAGCAGTTGGTCAGGGTCTTACGAGCAGTACTTC; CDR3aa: CASSWSGSYEQYF
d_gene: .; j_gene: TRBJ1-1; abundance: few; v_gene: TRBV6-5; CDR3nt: TGTGCCAGCAGTTCAATTATTGCTACGAACACTGAAGCTTTCTTT; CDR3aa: CASSSIIATNTEAFF
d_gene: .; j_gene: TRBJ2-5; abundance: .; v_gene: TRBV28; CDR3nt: TGTGCCAGCTCCCCGGCACAGGGCTTTCGGGAGACCCAGTACTTC; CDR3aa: CASSPAQGFRETQYF
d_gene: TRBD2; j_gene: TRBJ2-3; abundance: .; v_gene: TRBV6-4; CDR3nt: TGTGCCAGCAGTCCCGGACTAGCGGGTGACACAGATACGCAGTATTTT; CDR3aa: CASSPGLAGDTDTQYF
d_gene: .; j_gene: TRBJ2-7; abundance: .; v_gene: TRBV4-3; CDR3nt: TGCGCCAGCAGCCAAGATCGGTTAGGGGGCGGGAGGTACGAGCAGTACTTC; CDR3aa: CASSQDRLGGGRYEQYF
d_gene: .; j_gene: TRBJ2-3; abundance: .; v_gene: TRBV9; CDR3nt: TGTGCCAGCAGCGCCCAACGGTCCGATACGCAGTATTTT; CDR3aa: CASSAQRSDTQYF
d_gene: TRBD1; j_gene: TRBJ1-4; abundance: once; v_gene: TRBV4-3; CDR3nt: TGCGCCAGCAGCCAAGATCGGTTGAACAGGGGGGAAAAACTGTTTTTT; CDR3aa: CASSQDRLNRGEKLFF
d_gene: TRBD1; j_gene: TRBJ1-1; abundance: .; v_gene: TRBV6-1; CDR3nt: TGTGCCAGCACCACAGGGGGCCACACTGAAGCTTTCTTT; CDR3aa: CASTTGGHTEAFF
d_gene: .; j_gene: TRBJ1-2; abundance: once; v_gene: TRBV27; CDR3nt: TGTGCCAGCAGTTTAGGGGAGCTGTTGGTACAGGGCCCTAACTATGGCTACACCTTC; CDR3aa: CASSLGELLVQGPNYGYTF
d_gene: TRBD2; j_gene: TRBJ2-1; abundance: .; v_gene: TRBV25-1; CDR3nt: TGTGCCAGCAGTGAAGGCTGGGAGGGTTATGAGCAGTTCTTC; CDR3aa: CASSEGWEGYEQFF
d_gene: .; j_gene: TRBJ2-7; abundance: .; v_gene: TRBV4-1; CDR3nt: TGCGCCAGCAGCCAAGAGGCAGGTTTGTACGAGCAGTACTTC; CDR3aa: CASSQEAGLYEQYF
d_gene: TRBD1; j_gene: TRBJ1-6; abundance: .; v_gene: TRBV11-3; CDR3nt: TGTGCCAGCAGCTTAGATCGTAATACAGGGACAGAACCCCTCCACTTT; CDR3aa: CASSLDRNTGTEPLHF
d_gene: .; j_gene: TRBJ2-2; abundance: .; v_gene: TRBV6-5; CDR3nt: TGTGCCAGCAGTGACGGGGACACCGGGGAGCTGTTTTTT; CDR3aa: CASSDGDTGELFF
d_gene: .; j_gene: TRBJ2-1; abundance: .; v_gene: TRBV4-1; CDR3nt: TGCGCCAGCAGCCAAGTGACTAATGAGCAGTTCTTC; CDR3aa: CASSQVTNEQFF
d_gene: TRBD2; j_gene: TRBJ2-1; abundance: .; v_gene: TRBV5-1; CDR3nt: TGCGCCAGCAGCACTCCCGTAGCGGGAGCCTCCTACAATGAGCAGTTCTTC; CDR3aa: CASSTPVAGASYNEQFF
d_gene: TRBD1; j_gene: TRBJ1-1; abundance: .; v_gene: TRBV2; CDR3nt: TGTGCCAGCAGGGATGGACAGGGGGGTTTTTTGAACACTGAAGCTTTCTTT; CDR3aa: CASRDGQGGFLNTEAFF
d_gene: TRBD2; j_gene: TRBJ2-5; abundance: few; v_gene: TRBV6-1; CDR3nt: TGTGCCAGCAGTGTAGAAGCGGGGGCGGGAGAGACCCAGTACTTC; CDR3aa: CASSVEAGAGETQYF
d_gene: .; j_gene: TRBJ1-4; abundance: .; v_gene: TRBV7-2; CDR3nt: TGTGCCAGCAGAGCCACAGGGCTGGTTCGTGAAAAACTGTTTTTT; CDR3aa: CASRATGLVREKLFF
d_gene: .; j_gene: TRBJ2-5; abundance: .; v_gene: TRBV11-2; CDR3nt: TGTGCCAGCAGCCAAGCGGGTACCCTCCAAGAGACCCAGTACTTC; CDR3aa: CASSQAGTLQETQYF
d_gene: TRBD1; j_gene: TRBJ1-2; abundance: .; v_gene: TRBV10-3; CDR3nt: TGTGCCACAATAGGGACAGGGCTGGATGGCTACACCTTC; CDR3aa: CATIGTGLDGYTF
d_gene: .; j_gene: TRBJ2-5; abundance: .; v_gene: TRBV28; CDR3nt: TGTGCCAGCAGTTTAGTCATCAGGGCTGGGAATGGAGAAGCCCAGTACTTC; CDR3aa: CASSLVIRAGNGEAQYF
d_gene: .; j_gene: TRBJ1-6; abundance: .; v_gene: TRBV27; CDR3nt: TGTGCCAGCAGTTTATGGAGTAATTCACCCCTCCACTTT; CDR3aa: CASSLWSNSPLHF
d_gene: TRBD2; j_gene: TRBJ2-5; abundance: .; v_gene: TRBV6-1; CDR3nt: TGTGCCAGCAGTGAAGGACTAGCGGGAGGCGAGACCCAGTACTTC; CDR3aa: CASSEGLAGGETQYF
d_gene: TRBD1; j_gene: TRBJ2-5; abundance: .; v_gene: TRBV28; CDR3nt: TGTGCCAGCACCCCACTCGGGGGCAGGGGGCCGGAGACCCAGTACTTC; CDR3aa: CASTPLGGRGPETQYF